The present T cell receptor beta chain was sequenced within a study of T cells in tuberculosis. Study in general: IGRA-negative adolescents, IGRA-positive adolescents with latent tuberculosis and adults with active tuberculosis formed this South African cohort. Study results and caveats: Selection depended on which cryopreserved specimens were available. GEM motif frequencies gave around 67% accuracy; the GMM repertoire gave roughly 85%.

This CDR3 comprises 15 residues. To note about this clone: Its target is unknown.

Generated by immunoSEQ multiplex PCR, the TCRdb table keeps only in-frame clones and is missing some. The data contain 44,000 or so clones, about 95% of them singletons. Each donor contributed approximately 100,000 T cells on average, unsorted. The rearrangement links TRBV21-1 to TRBJ1-5. TRBV21-1 is described as a pseudogene. Sequencing was carried out using PBMCs. The receptor was isolated from a donor aged 10-35 years with latent tuberculosis or without tuberculosis infection. CDR3 amino acids: CASTATGNSNQPQHF. The CDR3 DNA sequence: TGTGCCAGCACCGCGACTGGAAATAGCAATCAGCCCCAGCATTTT.